Sequencing of this T cell receptor beta chain was carried out in a study of T-cell reconstitution after alpha-beta-depleted transplantation in children. The TCRbeta library was prepared with unique molecular identifiers. Using its own MiXCR run on the PCR reads, TCRdb lists one record per CDR3 protein. This table has about 980,000 distinct CDR3 sequences, around 30% appearing once. Trimming removed 6 bases from V and 6 bases from J, with 19 bases in between. This CDR3 comprises 14 residues. Germline assignment: CDR1 DFQATT and CDR2 SNEGSKA (reference sequence). Findings of the study overall: At one year after transplant, newly produced T cells mostly accounted for T-cell counts and diversity.

Comments on this clonotype: Its target is unknown.

The TCR comes from a boy under two years old who had a stem cell transplant for SCID, so the T cells may come from the graft donor. The J gene is TRBJ2-3, the V gene TRBV20-1, with D perhaps TRBD1 or TRBD2 (6 bases each). The sample consisted of PBMCs, mostly from graft donor cells, taken 360 days after TCRalphabeta/CD19-depleted stem cell transplant. The CDR3 DNA follows: TGCAGTGCCCCGGTGAAAGGGGGGTTGGATACGCAGTATTTT. Translated: CSAPVKGGLDTQYF.